Here is one TCR beta chain with its context. What it binds is not known. Germline V gives CDR1 MDHEN, CDR2 SYDVKM. Trimming shortened V by 5 bases and J by 6 bases, and 20 bases separated the two germline ends. The CDR3 extends over 16 amino acids. PCR amplification relied on 60 Vbeta primers (plus 13 Jbeta primers). TCRdb's copy holds only in-frame clones and misses some; the assay was immunoSEQ multiplex PCR. Of 100,000 to 150,000 clones in the sample, 75% to 85% were seen once. This sample is drawn from a study of cytomegalovirus exposure and HLA in healthy donors. Findings of the study overall: Most TCR sequences were seen very rarely across donors, but some public TCRs occurred in many. An apparent linkage of common viral pathogens to several of the most significant clusters emerged in a later analysis. V- and J-gene trimming of TCR beta was linked (in a later analysis) to a missense DCLRE1C variant.

This chain uses TRBV28 with TRBJ1-5, with D maybe TRBD1 (5 bases). Material: PBMCs. The receptor was isolated from a man aged 35 to 55 in good health and CMV-seronegative. The DNA of the CDR3 is TGTGCCAGCAGTGTGGGCGGGGGAGGGATGGGTCAGCCCCAGCATTTT. Translated: CASSVGGGGMGQPQHF.